A selection of T cell receptor beta chains follows, all from one sample in a study of CD4 T cells in relation to SARS-CoV-2 and coronaviruses. Clones were sequenced by immunoSEQ multiplex PCR, and TCRdb holds only the in-frame ones, with some missing. In the table there are tens of thousands of clones, approximately 80% of which are singletons. The antigens of these receptors remain unknown. Sequencing was performed on CD4+ T cells from PBMCs, cultured in vitro. Every receptor here comes from a human donor in good health. The CDR3 runs from the conserved cysteine through the conserved F or W. Each record gives: clone size, V gene, J gene, D gene, CDR3 protein, CDR3 DNA. A D gene is named only where the DNA matches it firmly. Size is omitted from some rows. Given values are once, few, many or a class for expanded clones.

-,TRBV11-1,TRBJ1-1,-,CASSLVHGTNTEAFF,TGTGCCAGCAGCTTAGTTCATGGTACGAACACTGAAGCTTTCTTT
-,TRBV4-2,TRBJ2-4,-,CASSQVAGHGGAAKNIQYF,TGTGCCAGCAGCCAAGTTGCCGGACATGGAGGGGCAGCCAAAAACATTCAGTACTTC
-,TRBV11-3,TRBJ2-2,TRBD2,CASSFTSGLTNTGELFF,TGTGCCAGCAGCTTTACTAGCGGCCTAACGAACACCGGGGAGCTGTTTTTT
-,TRBV3-1/TRBV3-2,TRBJ2-1,TRBD2,CASSNPGLAGNEQFF,TGTGCCAGCAGCAACCCGGGACTAGCGGGAAATGAGCAGTTCTTC
-,TRBV29-1,TRBJ1-3,-,CSVEFSGNTIYF,TGCAGCGTTGAGTTCTCTGGAAACACCATATATTTT
once,TRBV9,TRBJ1-3,TRBD1,CASSAVQGAGGNTIYF,TGTGCCAGCAGCGCGGTACAGGGGGCGGGCGGAAACACCATATATTTT
-,TRBV5-4,TRBJ2-7,TRBD1,CASSFSDRGYEQYF,TGTGCCAGCAGCTTCTCGGACAGGGGTTACGAGCAGTACTTC
-,TRBV6-5,TRBJ2-2,-,CASSPVVSTGELFF,TGTGCCAGCAGCCCGGTTGTGAGCACCGGGGAGCTGTTTTTT
-,TRBV7-8,TRBJ1-4,-,CASSFEGREKLFF,TGTGCCAGCAGCTTCGAGGGCCGGGAAAAACTGTTTTTT
-,TRBV10-3,TRBJ2-7,-,CAISPGVTAFSYEQYF,TGTGCCATCAGTCCCGGCGTAACGGCCTTCTCCTACGAGCAGTACTTC
few,TRBV7-9,TRBJ2-2,TRBD2,CASRITSGSPNTGELFF,TGTGCCAGCAGGATAACCAGCGGGAGCCCGAACACCGGGGAGCTGTTTTTT
-,TRBV30,TRBJ1-3,-,CAWDHGTVSGNTIYF,TGTGCCTGGGACCACGGGACGGTCTCTGGAAACACCATATATTTT
once,TRBV7-9,TRBJ1-1,-,CASSPMDSEAFF,TGTGCCAGCAGCCCGATGGACAGCGAAGCTTTCTTT
-,TRBV15,TRBJ1-2,TRBD1,CATSIPGQGAGGTF,TGTGCCACCAGCATTCCGGGACAGGGGGCTGGGGGCACCTTC
-,TRBV1,TRBJ1-1,-,CTSSQRTGGEDTEAFF,TGCACCAGCAGCCAGAGAACAGGGGGCGAGGACACTGAAGCTTTCTTT
few,TRBV7-3,TRBJ1-1,TRBD1,CASSPGQGNTEAFF,TGTGCCAGCAGTCCCGGACAGGGCAACACTGAAGCTTTCTTT
-,TRBV6-5,TRBJ1-4,-,CASRAGGGEKLFF,TGTGCCAGCAGGGCGGGAGGAGGGGAAAAACTGTTTTTT
-,TRBV6-2/TRBV6-3,TRBJ2-2,-,CASSLQETGELFF,TGTGCCAGCAGCCTACAGGAAACAGGGGAGCTGTTTTTT
-,TRBV30,TRBJ2-7,-,CAWTTLWGEQYF,TGTGCCTGGACTACGCTTTGGGGGGAGCAGTACTTC
few,TRBV6-1,TRBJ1-2,-,CASSEDGRYGYTF,TGTGCCAGCAGTGAAGACGGCCGCTATGGCTACACCTTC
-,TRBV27,TRBJ2-1,TRBD2,CASRMGGVLAGNEQFF,TGTGCCAGCAGGATGGGGGGGGTCCTAGCGGGCAATGAGCAGTTCTTC
once,TRBV4-1,TRBJ2-5,-,CASSQGWGEQETQYF,TGCGCCAGCAGCCAAGGATGGGGGGAACAAGAGACCCAGTACTTC
-,TRBV7-3,TRBJ1-2,-,CASSLRAGNGKDGYTF,TGTGCCAGCAGCTTAAGGGCCGGGAACGGGAAGGATGGCTACACCTTC
-,TRBV2,TRBJ1-2,-,CASSELARVYGYTF,TGTGCCAGCAGCGAACTCGCCAGGGTGTATGGCTACACCTTC
-,TRBV12-3/TRBV12-4,TRBJ1-5,-,CASSPDPAQPQHF,TGTGCCAGCAGCCCCGACCCAGCGCAGCCCCAGCATTTT
-,TRBV7-3,TRBJ2-1,-,CASSQSGPGNEQFF,TGTGCCAGCAGCCAGTCGGGGCCGGGCAATGAGCAGTTCTTC
-,TRBV6-5,TRBJ2-3,TRBD2,CASSQRVAGDDTQYF,TGTGCCAGCAGTCAAAGGGTAGCGGGGGATGATACGCAGTATTTT
-,TRBV27,TRBJ1-5,TRBD1,CASGTGIFGSQPQHF,TGTGCCAGCGGGACAGGGATTTTTGGGAGTCAGCCCCAGCATTTT
-,TRBV18,TRBJ1-1,-,CASSRRRPGDTEAFF,TGTGCCAGCTCACGGAGGCGTCCTGGAGACACTGAAGCTTTCTTT
-,TRBV5-8,TRBJ2-5,-,CASSLVGARETQYF,TGTGCCAGCAGCTTGGTCGGAGCACGGGAGACCCAGTACTTC
few,TRBV27,TRBJ1-2,TRBD1,CASSRGGQGLYGYTF,TGTGCCAGCAGTCGCGGGGGACAGGGGTTGTATGGCTACACCTTC
-,TRBV10-3,TRBJ2-7,TRBD2,CAISGRAIYEQYF,TGTGCCATTAGCGGGAGGGCCATCTACGAGCAGTACTTC
-,TRBV30,TRBJ2-7,-,CAWRGRWDTYEQYF,TGTGCCTGGAGGGGCAGGTGGGACACCTACGAGCAGTACTTC
-,TRBV30,TRBJ1-1,-,CAWSPQNTEAFF,TGTGCCTGGAGTCCGCAGAACACTGAAGCTTTCTTT
few,TRBV13,TRBJ2-2,-,CASSQVGRNTGELFF,TGTGCCAGCAGTCAAGTGGGGAGGAACACCGGGGAGCTGTTTTTT
-,TRBV6-5,TRBJ1-2,-,CASSYDSGGGYGYTF,TGTGCCAGCAGTTACGACTCCGGTGGTGGGTATGGCTACACCTTC
-,TRBV6-4,TRBJ2-3,TRBD2,CASSGSGLRTDTQYF,TGTGCCAGCAGTGGTAGCGGGTTGCGTACAGATACGCAGTATTTT
-,TRBV5-1,TRBJ2-3,TRBD1,CASSLATGGLSTDTQYF,TGCGCCAGCAGCTTGGCAACAGGGGGCCTTAGCACAGATACGCAGTATTTT
-,TRBV10-1,TRBJ2-3,TRBD2,CASSEVMAGGPLTDTQYF,TGCGCCAGCAGTGAGGTGATGGCGGGAGGGCCCCTCACAGATACGCAGTATTTT
-,TRBV5-5,TRBJ2-1,TRBD2,CASSADRGRYEQFF,TGTGCCAGCAGCGCCGACCGCGGGAGGTATGAGCAGTTCTTC
-,TRBV24-1,TRBJ2-5,-,CATSDRETQYF,TGTGCCACCAGTGATAGGGAGACCCAGTACTTC
-,TRBV24-1,TRBJ2-1,TRBD2,CATMTSGRYEQFF,TGTGCCACAATGACTAGCGGGAGGTATGAGCAGTTCTTC
-,TRBV19,TRBJ1-6,-,CASSIPDKSSYNSPLHF,TGTGCCAGTAGTATCCCGGACAAGAGCTCCTATAATTCACCCCTCCACTTT
medium-sized,TRBV21-1,TRBJ1-5,-,CARPGQGPQHF,TGTGCCAGACCGGGGCAGGGGCCCCAGCATTTT
-,TRBV3-1/TRBV3-2,TRBJ2-7,-,CASSQVPNEQYF,TGTGCCAGCAGCCAAGTGCCTAACGAGCAGTACTTC
-,TRBV5-1,TRBJ1-6,-,CASSRDWVDSPLHF,TGCGCCAGCAGCCGGGACTGGGTGGATTCACCCCTCCACTTT
-,TRBV6-5,TRBJ1-3,-,CASTGSGNTIYF,TGTGCCAGCACCGGCTCTGGAAACACCATATATTTT
few,TRBV30,TRBJ1-1,-,CAWSGGRGLNTEAFF,TGTGCCTGGAGTGGGGGAAGGGGCCTGAACACTGAAGCTTTCTTT
few,TRBV7-9,TRBJ1-1,TRBD1,CASSFGTGGTEAFF,TGTGCCAGCAGCTTCGGGACAGGGGGCACTGAAGCTTTCTTT
-,TRBV6-6,TRBJ2-1,TRBD2,CASSVLSGRAGNEQFF,TGTGCCAGCAGTGTGCTTAGCGGGAGGGCCGGCAATGAGCAGTTCTTC
-,TRBV27,TRBJ2-5,TRBD2,CASSLMRGGAGQETQYF,TGTGCCAGCAGCTTGATGCGGGGGGGGGCCGGGCAAGAGACCCAGTACTTC
-,TRBV19,TRBJ2-3,-,CASSPVAGEGDTQYF,TGTGCCAGTAGTCCCGTGGCAGGGGAGGGAGATACGCAGTATTTT
-,TRBV6-2/TRBV6-3,TRBJ2-1,TRBD2,CASSYISGSSYNEQFF,TGTGCCAGCAGTTACATAAGCGGGAGCTCCTACAATGAGCAGTTCTTC
once,TRBV7-9,TRBJ2-7,TRBD1,CASSTGQSYEQYF,TGTGCCAGCAGCACGGGACAGTCCTACGAGCAGTACTTC
-,TRBV18,TRBJ1-4,-,CASSPNSGPNEKLFF,TGTGCCAGCTCACCCAACTCAGGACCTAATGAAAAACTGTTTTTT
-,TRBV7-6,TRBJ1-1,-,CASSLAPGENTEAFF,TGTGCCAGCAGCTTAGCACCGGGCGAGAACACTGAAGCTTTCTTT
-,TRBV27,TRBJ1-4,TRBD1,CASRTGGEKLFF,TGTGCCAGCAGGACAGGGGGTGAAAAACTGTTTTTT
few,TRBV4-1,TRBJ2-7,-,CASSHPGDVDIPEQYF,TGCGCCAGCAGCCACCCGGGTGATGTCGACATCCCCGAGCAGTACTTC
-,TRBV6-5,TRBJ2-1,TRBD2,CASIHSGPYNEQFF,TGTGCCAGCATCCATAGCGGGCCCTACAATGAGCAGTTCTTC